These 31 T cell receptor beta chains were all obtained from the same sample, sequenced in a study of T cells in Graves' hyperthyroidism and ophthalmopathy. TCR beta CDR3 sequences were amplified from RNA transcripts. Primed by the HTBI set, a first-round RT-PCR was run on the TCR CDR3. Each CDR3 protein gets one entry after TCRdb re-called the multiplex PCR reads with MiXCR. The table lists roughly 500,000 distinct CDR3 sequences, about 20% of them singletons. Sequenced input: blood. These receptors all come from a woman in her seventies with Graves' ophthalmopathy.

This clonotype was observed a few times. This chain links TRBV28 with TRBJ1-1; D gene unclear. The germline V gene encodes CDR1 MDHEN and CDR2 SYDVKM. V lost 6 bases and J 1 base, leaving 9 bases between the germline ends. The CDR3 sequence is 13 residues long. CDR3 sequence (DNA): TGTGCCAGCAGAGGCCCAGGGAACACTGAAGCTTTCTTT. It translates to CASRGPGNTEAFF.

This clonotype was seen more than once but under ten times. J is TRBJ2-5 and V is TRBV9; D is unresolved. Germline CDR1 SGDLS, CDR2 YYNGEE. This CDR3 is 14 amino acids long. The V and J ends lost 3 bases and 4 bases respectively, with 13 bases between them. The CDR3 DNA reads as TGTGCCAGCAGCGCCCTCGCTTCCCCAGAGACCCAGTACTTC. Translating it yields CASSALASPETQYF. The full variable domain, rest sourced from reference TRBV9 and TRBJ2-5, is DSGVTQTPKHLITATGQRVTLRCSPRSGDLSVYWYQQSLDQGLQFLIQYYNGEERAKGNILERFSAQQFPDLHSELNLSSLELGDSALYFCASSALASPETQYFGPGTRLLVL.

V and J are TRBV12-3 or TRBV12-4 and TRBJ2-3; the match to TRBD1 covers 8 bases. The V segment lost 4 bases and the J segment 2 bases; nucleotides outside the gene matches: 5. This CDR3 has 15 amino acids. This CDR3 reads CASSSWTGPTDTQYF. DNA for the CDR3: TGTGCCAGCAGTTCGTGGACAGGGCCCACAGATACGCAGTATTTT.

Only one count was recorded for this clonotype. The V and J genes are TRBV28 and TRBJ2-5, with a weak D call TRBD2 (6 bases). CDR3 length: 12 amino acids. V shed 5 bases and J shed 3 bases, with 7 bases lying between them. Germline V gives CDR1 MDHEN, CDR2 SYDVKM. In nucleotides, the CDR3 is TGTGCCAGCAGTACGGGGGAAGAGACCCAGTACTTC. It codes for CASSTGEETQYF.

The chain is built from TRBV10-3 and TRBJ2-3; 15 nucleotides match TRBD2. The CDR3 covers 17 residues. Germline CDR1 and CDR2: ENHRY and SYGVKD. The V segment lost 0 bases and the J segment 4 bases; nucleotides outside the gene matches: 2. Here the CDR3 DNA reads TGTGCCATCAGTGAGTCGGGGACTAGCGGGAGGTCAGATACGCAGTATTTT. This gives the protein CAISESGTSGRSDTQYF.

This clonotype occurred many times. V gene TRBV24-1 combines with J gene TRBJ1-1, with 8 nucleotides matching TRBD1. This CDR3 spans 12 amino acids. V lost 10 bases, J lost 11 bases, and 11 bases stayed unmatched. Germline assignment: CDR1 KGHDR and CDR2 SFDVKD. CDR3 protein: CATTDRGIGAFF. As DNA, the CDR3 is TGTGCCACAACTGACAGGGGAATTGGGGCTTTCTTT.

J is TRBJ2-7 and V is TRBV9; D tentatively reads TRBD1 or TRBD2 (5 bases each). The CDR3 sequence is 15 residues long. Between the trimmed V and J ends, which lost 0 bases and 3 bases, there was a span of 13 bases. Germline CDR1 SGDLS, CDR2 YYNGEE. The CDR3 bases are TGTGCCAGCAGCGTAGATGGGACGGGTGACTACGAGCAGTACTTC. Protein: CASSVDGTGDYEQYF.

This clonotype was counted many times. V is TRBV19 and J is TRBJ1-5; 7 bases agree with TRBD1. The length of the CDR3 is 13 residues. The V segment lost 4 bases and the J segment 5 bases; nucleotides outside the gene matches: 2. CDR1 LNHDA and CDR2 SQIVND come from the germline V gene (reference sequence). CDR3 bases: TGTGCCAGTAGTAATACAGGGGATCAGCCCCAGCATTTT. Translation: CASSNTGDQPQHF. Full variable domain (remainder filled in from reference TRBV19 and TRBJ1-5): DGGITQSPKYLFRKEGQNVTLSCEQNLNHDAMYWYRQDPGQGLRLIYYSQIVNDFQKGDIAEGYSVSREKKESFPLTVTSAQKNPTAFYLCASSNTGDQPQHFGDGTRLSIL.

This clonotype was picked up a small number of times. The J gene is TRBJ2-1, the V gene TRBV13; 10 bases align to TRBD1. Germline V gene data show CDR1 as PRHDT and CDR2 as FYEKMQ (reference sequence). The CDR3 contains 17 residues. V dropped 4 bases and J dropped 3; count of bases not matched to a gene: 9. The CDR3 loop reads CASSSSTGTGVYNEQFF. DNA of the CDR3: TGTGCCAGCAGCTCATCCACCGGGACAGGGGTCTACAATGAGCAGTTCTTC. Looking up the rest from reference TRBV13 and TRBJ2-1 gives the full variable domain: AAGVIQSPRHLIKEKRETATLKCYPIPRHDTVYWYQQGPGQDPQFLISFYEKMQSDKGSIPDRFSAQQFSDYHSELNMSSLELGDSALYFCASSSSTGTGVYNEQFFGPGTRLTVL.

This clonotype was counted ten times or more. The chain has TRBV2 and TRBJ2-3, with 11 bases that match TRBD2. This CDR3 is 15 amino acids long. Trimming cost V 4 bases and J 2 bases; bases outside gene matches: 2. Germline V gene data show CDR1 as SNHLY and CDR2 as FYNNEI. The CDR3 DNA reads TGTGCCAGCAGTGGACTAGCGGGAATCACAGATACGCAGTATTTT. Translating it yields CASSGLAGITDTQYF.

V is TRBV6-1 and J is TRBJ2-3; D is unclear. V was clipped by 11 bases and J by 1 base, with 16 bases between them. The CDR3 consists of 14 residues. The germline V gene has CDR1 MNHNS and CDR2 SASEGT. CDR3 bases: TGTGCCCGTCCCAGGAGAGGACGCACAGATACGCAGTATTTT. The encoded protein is CARPRRGRTDTQYF.

The V and J genes are TRBV28 and TRBJ2-3; D not certain. Germline V gene sequence: CDR1 MDHEN, CDR2 SYDVKM. The CDR3 has 15 residues. Deletions cut 5 bases from V and 2 bases from J, with 14 bases between. The CDR3 sequence is CASSPQVVSTDTQYF. The CDR3 coding sequence is TGTGCCAGCAGTCCCCAGGTGGTTTCCACAGATACGCAGTATTTT.

As regards this clonotype: An end of the junction does not agree with germline; a read error may underlie this. The chain recombines TRBV14 with TRBJ2-7; 8 nucleotides match TRBD2. The CDR3 runs to 14 residues. Germline V CDR1 and CDR2: SGHDN, FVKESK. CDR3 sequence reads: CASRHTSGSYEQYF. CDR3 DNA sequence: TGCGCCAGCAGACACACTAGCGGCTCCTACGAGCAGTACTTC. Full variable domain (outside the CDR3, taken from reference TRBV14 and TRBJ2-7): EAGVTQFPSHSVIEKGQTVTLRCDPISGHDNLYWYRRVMGKEIKFLLHFVKESKQDESGMPNNRFLAERTGGTYSTLKVQPAELEDSGVYFCASRHTSGSYEQYFGPGTRLTVT.

There are a few counts of this clonotype. The chain recombines TRBV7-2 with TRBJ2-7; unclear D gene. The CDR3 totals 16 residues. Germline lookup yields CDR1 SGHTA and CDR2 FQGNSA. Trimming removed 1 base at V and 5 bases at J, with 18 bases between. The CDR3 sequence is CASSLVSEGFSNEQYF. DNA for the CDR3: TGTGCCAGCAGCTTAGTGTCCGAAGGTTTCTCTAACGAGCAGTACTTC.

This clonotype appeared a few times. V is TRBV27 and J is TRBJ2-5; 7 nucleotides match TRBD1. CDR1 is MNHEY and CDR2 is SMNVEV in the germline V gene (reference sequence). With 6 bases clipped from V and 2 bases from J, the junction kept 12 bases outside the gene matches. CDR3 length: 16 amino acids. The CDR3 DNA follows: TGTGCCAGCAGACCTTTACATCGGACAGGTCAAGAGACCCAGTACTTC. It encodes CASRPLHRTGQETQYF.

A note on this clonotype: Since a much larger clone is just one base distant, this may be a read error. V is TRBV18 and J is TRBJ1-4, with D uncertain. In germline, CDR1 is KGHSH, CDR2 LQKENI. The CDR3 totals 13 residues. The CDR3 region is CAGSQQGNEKLFF. As DNA, the CDR3 is TGTGCCGGCTCACAACAAGGGAATGAAAAACTGTTTTTT.

The chain's CDR3 is CASSLSGVKNIQYF. The CDR3 nucleotides read TGTGCCAGCAGCTTGTCGGGGGTCAAAAACATTCAGTACTTC. The V and J genes are TRBV7-2 and TRBJ2-4; D possibly corresponds to TRBD2 (6 bases). Between the trimmed V and J ends, which lost 3 bases and 3 bases, there was a span of 9 bases. CDR1 is SGHTA, CDR2 FQGNSA, per germline. The CDR3 is 14 amino acids.

This clonotype was recorded many times. The CDR3 bases are TGTGCCACACTAGCGGGGGTCTCCTACAATGAGCAGTTCTTC. Its protein is CATLAGVSYNEQFF. The gene calls are TRBV2 and TRBJ2-1; 11 positions match TRBD2. The CDR3 is 14 amino acids. Trimming removed 10 bases from V and 0 bases from J; junction bases left unmatched: 2. Germline V gene data show CDR1 as SNHLY and CDR2 as FYNNEI.

The genes are TRBV7-2 and TRBJ2-1, with 7 positions matching TRBD2. The CDR3 is 15 residues long. Germline V gene sequence: CDR1 SGHTA, CDR2 FQGNSA. V was clipped by 1 base and J by 5 bases; unmatched bases: 5. The CDR3 bases are TGTGCCAGCAGCTTAGACGGGAGGACTAACAATGAGCAGTTCTTC. Translated: CASSLDGRTNNEQFF.

The chain uses TRBV12-3 or TRBV12-4 and TRBJ1-3; D is uncertain. V dropped 3 bases and J dropped 2 bases, with 8 bases sitting between them. CDR3 length: 14 residues. The CDR3 sequence is CASSFRNTGNTIYF. The CDR3 coding sequence is TGTGCCAGCAGTTTCAGGAATACTGGAAACACCATATATTTT.

In its sample, this clonotype was seen many times. The rearrangement joins TRBV11-1 to TRBJ1-1; a possible D gene is TRBD1 (5 bases). Germline CDR1 is SGHAT and CDR2 is FQDESV (reference sequence). This CDR3 is built from 13 residues. V lost 7 bases to trimming and J lost 2 bases, with 11 bases between them. Here the CDR3 DNA reads TGTGCCAGCACCCCAGACAGCAACACTGAAGCTTTCTTT. This sequence encodes CASTPDSNTEAFF.

There are many counts of this clonotype. The chain links TRBV6-2 or TRBV6-3 to TRBJ2-7; 8 nucleotides align to TRBD2. The CDR3 totals 16 residues. V shed 2 bases, J shed 2 bases, and the junction held 8 bases outside the gene matches. CDR1 is MNHEY, CDR2 SVGEGT, per germline. In DNA, the CDR3 is TGTGCCAGCAGTTACGCCTACTTCGGGAGGGCCTACGAGCAGTACTTC. Translated: CASSYAYFGRAYEQYF.

In this sample, this clonotype turned up many times. The genes are TRBV11-2 and TRBJ2-4; D may be TRBD1 or TRBD2 (5 bases each). Germline CDR1 and CDR2: SGHAT and FQNNGV. With 1 base removed from V and 5 bases from J, the gap between germline ends came to 12 bases. This CDR3 spans 15 amino acids. The CDR3 protein is CASSLGRLGENIQYF. CDR3 nucleotide sequence: TGTGCCAGCAGCTTAGGCCGGTTGGGGGAAAACATTCAGTACTTC. Full variable domain (rest looked up from reference TRBV11-2 and TRBJ2-4): EAGVAQSPRYKIIEKRQSVAFWCNPISGHATLYWYQQILGQGPKLLIQFQNNGVVDDSQLPKDRFSAERLKGVDSTLKIQPAKLEDSAVYLCASSLGRLGENIQYFGAGTRLSVL.

This clonotype was detected many times. The CDR3 sequence: CASSRLAGAFGEQFF. The CDR3 coding sequence is TGTGCCAGCAGTCGACTAGCGGGAGCCTTTGGTGAGCAGTTCTTC. The J gene is TRBJ2-1, the V gene TRBV2; 12 bases are a match to TRBD2. V trimming: 5 bases; J trimming: 9 bases; junction bases outside the gene matches: 8. The CDR3 spans 15 residues. Germline V gene data show CDR1 as SNHLY and CDR2 as FYNNEI.

This chain connects TRBV25-1 to TRBJ2-5, with TRBD1 as a possible D gene (5 bases). V gave up 9 bases and J gave up 5 bases, with 22 bases separating them. The CDR3 covers 15 residues. Germline CDR1 and CDR2: MGHDK and SYGVNS. The CDR3 here is CASGNVQAFGETQYF. In nucleotides, the CDR3 is TGTGCCAGTGGAAACGTACAGGCCTTTGGGGAGACCCAGTACTTC.

V gene TRBV4-1 combines with J gene TRBJ2-1, with TRBD2 identical over 10 bases. The CDR3 is 17 residues long. CDR1 is MGHRA, CDR2 YSYEKL, per germline. Losses at the gene ends were 1 base for V and 2 bases for J; bases not matched to a gene: 5. The CDR3 here is CASSQGLAGVAYNEQFF. The CDR3 coding sequence is TGCGCCAGCAGCCAAGGGCTAGCGGGAGTCGCCTACAATGAGCAGTTCTTC.

The rearrangement links TRBV20-1 to TRBJ2-1; 10 bases align to TRBD2. This CDR3 comprises 16 residues. J gave up 1 base and V 3 bases, and 6 bases lay outside the gene matches. The germline gives CDR1 DFQATT, CDR2 SNEGSKA (reference sequence). CDR3 protein: CSASSSGRASYNEQFF. The CDR3 bases are TGCAGTGCTAGCTCCAGCGGGAGGGCGTCCTACAATGAGCAGTTCTTC.

In its sample, this clonotype was seen a few times. V is TRBV6-1 and J is TRBJ2-7; D is unresolved. The CDR3 consists of 14 residues. Deletions cut 5 bases from V and 6 bases from J, with 17 bases between. Germline loops: CDR1 MNHNS, CDR2 SASEGT. The CDR3, as DNA: TGTGCCAGCAGTACGGACGGGTACACCGCCGAGCAGTACTTC. Protein: CASSTDGYTAEQYF.

This clonotype was recorded many times. V usage is TRBV11-2 and J usage is TRBJ2-7; D is unclear. CDR3 size: 14 residues. CDR1 and CDR2 (germline): SGHAT, FQNNGV. The V and J ends lost 1 base and 2 bases respectively, with 9 bases between them. The CDR3 sequence: CASSLGGVPYEQYF. Written as DNA, the CDR3 is TGTGCCAGCAGCTTAGGAGGAGTCCCCTACGAGCAGTACTTC.

Many counts were recorded for this clonotype. This chain connects TRBV6-2 or TRBV6-3 to TRBJ2-7, with a weak D call TRBD1 (6 bases). Germline loops: CDR1 MNHEY, CDR2 SVGEGT. V lost 6 bases, J lost 1 base, and 10 bases lay in between. The CDR3 is 13 residues long. The CDR3 DNA sequence: TGTGCCAGCAGAAGGGACATTTCCTACGAGCAGTACTTC. The encoded protein is CASRRDISYEQYF.

The rearrangement links TRBV12-3 or TRBV12-4 to TRBJ2-1; 8 nucleotides align to TRBD1. V trimming: 3 bases; J trimming: 5 bases; junction bases outside the gene matches: 6. This CDR3 contains 15 residues. The chain's CDR3 is CASSLGQGAHNEQFF. The CDR3 nucleotides are TGTGCCAGCAGTTTGGGCCAGGGGGCACACAATGAGCAGTTCTTC.